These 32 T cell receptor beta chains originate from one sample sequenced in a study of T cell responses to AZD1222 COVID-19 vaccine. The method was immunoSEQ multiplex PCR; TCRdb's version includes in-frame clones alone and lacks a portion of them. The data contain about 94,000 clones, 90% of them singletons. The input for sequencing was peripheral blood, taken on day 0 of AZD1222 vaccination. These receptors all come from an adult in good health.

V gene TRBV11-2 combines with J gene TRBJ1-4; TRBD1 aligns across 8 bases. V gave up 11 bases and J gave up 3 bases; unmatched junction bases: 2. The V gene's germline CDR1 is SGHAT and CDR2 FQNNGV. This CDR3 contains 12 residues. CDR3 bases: TGTGCCCGGACAGGGTCTAATGAAAAACTGTTTTTT. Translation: CARTGSNEKLFF.

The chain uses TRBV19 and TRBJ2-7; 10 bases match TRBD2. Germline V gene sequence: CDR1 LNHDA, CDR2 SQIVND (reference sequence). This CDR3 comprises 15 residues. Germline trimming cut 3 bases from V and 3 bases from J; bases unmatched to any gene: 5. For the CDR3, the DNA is TGTGCCAGTAGTATGCTAGCGGGGGATATCTACGAGCAGTACTTC. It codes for CASSMLAGDIYEQYF.

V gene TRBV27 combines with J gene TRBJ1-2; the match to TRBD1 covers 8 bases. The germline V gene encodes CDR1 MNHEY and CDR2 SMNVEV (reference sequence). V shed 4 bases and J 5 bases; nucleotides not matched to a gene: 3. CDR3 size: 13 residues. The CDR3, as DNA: TGTGCCAGCAGTTACGACAGGGGATATGGCTACACCTTC. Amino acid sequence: CASSYDRGYGYTF.

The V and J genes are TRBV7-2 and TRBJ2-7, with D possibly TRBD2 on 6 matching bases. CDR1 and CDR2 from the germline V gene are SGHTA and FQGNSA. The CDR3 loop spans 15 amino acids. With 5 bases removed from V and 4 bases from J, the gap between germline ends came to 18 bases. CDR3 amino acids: CASSEVGGIMYEQYF. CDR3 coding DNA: TGTGCCAGCAGCGAGGTTGGGGGGATCATGTACGAGCAGTACTTC.

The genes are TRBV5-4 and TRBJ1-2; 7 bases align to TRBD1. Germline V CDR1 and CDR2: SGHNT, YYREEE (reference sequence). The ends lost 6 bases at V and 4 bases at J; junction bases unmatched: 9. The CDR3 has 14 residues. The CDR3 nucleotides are TGTGCCAGCAAGATGCAGGGGGACCTCTATGGCTACACCTTC. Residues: CASKMQGDLYGYTF.

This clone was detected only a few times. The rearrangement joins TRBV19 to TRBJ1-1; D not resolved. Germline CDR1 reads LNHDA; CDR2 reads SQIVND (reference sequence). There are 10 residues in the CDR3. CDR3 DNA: TGTTCTAAAATGAACACTGAAGCTTTCTTT. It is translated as CSKMNTEAFF.

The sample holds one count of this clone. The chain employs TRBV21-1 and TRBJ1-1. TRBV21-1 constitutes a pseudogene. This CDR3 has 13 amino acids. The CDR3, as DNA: TGTGCCAGCAGCAAAGAAGACCACACTGAAGCTTTCTTT. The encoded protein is CASSKEDHTEAFF.

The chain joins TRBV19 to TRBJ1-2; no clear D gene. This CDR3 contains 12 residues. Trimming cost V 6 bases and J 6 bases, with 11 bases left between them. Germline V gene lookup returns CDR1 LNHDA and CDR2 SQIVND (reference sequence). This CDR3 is CASSLLTHGYTF. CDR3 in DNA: TGTGCCAGTAGCCTTCTGACCCATGGCTACACCTTC. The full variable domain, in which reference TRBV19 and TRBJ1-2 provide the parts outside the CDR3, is DGGITQSPKYLFRKEGQNVTLSCEQNLNHDAMYWYRQDPGQGLRLIYYSQIVNDFQKGDIAEGYSVSREKKESFPLTVTSAQKNPTAFYLCASSLLTHGYTFGSGTRLTVV.

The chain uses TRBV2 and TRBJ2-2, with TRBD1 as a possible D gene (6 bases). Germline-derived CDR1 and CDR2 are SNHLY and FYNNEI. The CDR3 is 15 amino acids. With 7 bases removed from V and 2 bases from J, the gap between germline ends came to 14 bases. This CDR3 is CASTKDSRNTGELFF. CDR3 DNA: TGTGCCAGCACCAAGGACAGTCGCAACACCGGGGAGCTGTTTTTT.

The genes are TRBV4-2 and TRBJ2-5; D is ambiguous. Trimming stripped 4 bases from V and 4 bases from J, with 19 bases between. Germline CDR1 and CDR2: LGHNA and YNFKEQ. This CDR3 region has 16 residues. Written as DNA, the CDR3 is TGTGCCAGCAGCCCTTTAGAGACATCTACTTCAGAGACCCAGTACTTC. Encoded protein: CASSPLETSTSETQYF.

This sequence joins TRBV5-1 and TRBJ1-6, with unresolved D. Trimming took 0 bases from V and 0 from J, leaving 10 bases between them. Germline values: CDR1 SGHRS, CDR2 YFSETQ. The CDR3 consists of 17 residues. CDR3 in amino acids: CASSLGSASSYNSPLHF. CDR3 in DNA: TGCGCCAGCAGCTTGGGTAGCGCCAGCTCCTATAATTCACCCCTCCACTTT.

CDR3 region: CASSQELGNSPLHF. In DNA form, the CDR3 reads TGTGCCAGCAGCCAAGAGTTAGGGAATTCACCCCTCCACTTT. The gene calls are TRBV14 and TRBJ1-6; D not resolved. The CDR3 extends over 14 amino acids. Per the germline V gene, CDR1 is SGHDN and CDR2 is FVKESK. V lost 0 bases and J lost 7, with 7 bases in between.

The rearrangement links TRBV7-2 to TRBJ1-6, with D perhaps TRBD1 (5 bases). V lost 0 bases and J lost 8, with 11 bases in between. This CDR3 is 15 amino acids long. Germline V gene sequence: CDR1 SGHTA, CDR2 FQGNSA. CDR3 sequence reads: CASSLADSGYSPLHF. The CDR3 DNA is TGTGCCAGCAGCTTAGCTGACAGCGGATATTCACCCCTCCACTTT.

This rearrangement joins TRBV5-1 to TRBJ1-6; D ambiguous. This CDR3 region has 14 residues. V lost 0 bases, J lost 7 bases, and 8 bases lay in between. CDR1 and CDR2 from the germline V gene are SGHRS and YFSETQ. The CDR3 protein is CASSLVGGNSPLHF. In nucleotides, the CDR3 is TGCGCCAGCAGCTTGGTCGGAGGGAATTCACCCCTCCACTTT.

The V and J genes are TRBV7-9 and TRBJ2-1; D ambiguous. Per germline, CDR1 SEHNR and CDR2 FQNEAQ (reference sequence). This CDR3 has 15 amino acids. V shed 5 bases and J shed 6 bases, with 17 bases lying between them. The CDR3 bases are TGTGCCAGCAGCCCAACGGGCCTCTTGGGCAATGAGCAGTTCTTC. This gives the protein CASSPTGLLGNEQFF.

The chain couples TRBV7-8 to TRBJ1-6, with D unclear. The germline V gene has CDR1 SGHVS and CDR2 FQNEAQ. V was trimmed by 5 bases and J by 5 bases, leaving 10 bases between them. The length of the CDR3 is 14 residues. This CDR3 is CASSPWEDNSPLHF. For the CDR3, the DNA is TGTGCCAGCAGCCCCTGGGAGGATAATTCACCCCTCCACTTT.

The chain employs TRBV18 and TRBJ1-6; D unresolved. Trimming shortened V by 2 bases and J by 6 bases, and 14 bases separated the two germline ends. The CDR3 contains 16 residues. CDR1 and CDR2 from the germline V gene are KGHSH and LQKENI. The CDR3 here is CASSPRRGSANSPLHF. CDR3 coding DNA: TGTGCCAGCTCACCAAGGCGGGGTTCGGCTAATTCACCCCTCCACTTT.

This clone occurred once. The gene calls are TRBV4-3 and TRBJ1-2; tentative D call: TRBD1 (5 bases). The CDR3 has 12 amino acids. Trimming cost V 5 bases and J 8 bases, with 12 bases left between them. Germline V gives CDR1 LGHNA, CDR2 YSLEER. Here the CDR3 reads CASSSQGNGYTF. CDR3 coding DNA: TGCGCCAGCAGCTCGCAGGGAAACGGCTACACCTTC.

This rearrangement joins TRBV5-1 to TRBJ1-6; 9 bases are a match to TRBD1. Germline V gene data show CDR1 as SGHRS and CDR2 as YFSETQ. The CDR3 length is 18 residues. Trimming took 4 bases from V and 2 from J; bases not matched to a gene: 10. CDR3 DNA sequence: TGCGCCAGCAGCACTATTGACAGGGGGAGCACCTATAATTCACCCCTCCACTTT. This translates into CASSTIDRGSTYNSPLHF. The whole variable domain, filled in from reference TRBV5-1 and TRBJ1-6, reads KAGVTQTPRYLIKTRGQQVTLSCSPISGHRSVSWYQQTPGQGLQFLFEYFSETQRNKGNFPGRFSGRQFSNSRSEMNVSTLELGDSALYLCASSTIDRGSTYNSPLHFGNGTRLTVT.

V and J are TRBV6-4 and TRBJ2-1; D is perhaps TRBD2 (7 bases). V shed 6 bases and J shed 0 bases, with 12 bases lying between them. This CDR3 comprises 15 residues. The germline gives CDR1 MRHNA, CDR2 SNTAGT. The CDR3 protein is CASSPRGGSYNEQFF. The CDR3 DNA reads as TGTGCCAGCAGCCCGAGGGGGGGCTCCTACAATGAGCAGTTCTTC.

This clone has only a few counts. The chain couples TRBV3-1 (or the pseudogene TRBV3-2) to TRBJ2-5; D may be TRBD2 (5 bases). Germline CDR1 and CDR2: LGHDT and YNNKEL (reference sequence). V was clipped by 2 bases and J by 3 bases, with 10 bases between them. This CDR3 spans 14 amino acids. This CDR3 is CASSQPPGKETQYF. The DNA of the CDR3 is TGTGCCAGCAGCCAACCTCCGGGGAAAGAGACCCAGTACTTC.

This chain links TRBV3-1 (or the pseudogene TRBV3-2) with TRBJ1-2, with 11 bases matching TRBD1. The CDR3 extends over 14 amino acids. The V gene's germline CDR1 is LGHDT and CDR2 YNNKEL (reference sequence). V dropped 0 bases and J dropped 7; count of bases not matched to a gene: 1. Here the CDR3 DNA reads TGTGCCAGCAGCCAAGAGGGGACAGGGGGTGGCTACACCTTC. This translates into CASSQEGTGGGYTF.

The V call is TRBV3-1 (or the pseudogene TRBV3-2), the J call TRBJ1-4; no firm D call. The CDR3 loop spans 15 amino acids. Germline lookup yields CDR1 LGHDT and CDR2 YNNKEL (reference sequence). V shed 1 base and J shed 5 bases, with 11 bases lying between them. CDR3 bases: TGTGCCAGCAGCCAAGTCGGCGGACCGAATGAAAAACTGTTTTTT. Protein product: CASSQVGGPNEKLFF.

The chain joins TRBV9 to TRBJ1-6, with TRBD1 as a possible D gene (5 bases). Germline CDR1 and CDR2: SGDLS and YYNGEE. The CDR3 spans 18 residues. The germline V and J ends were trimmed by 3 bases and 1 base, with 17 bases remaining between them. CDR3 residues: CASSARDGGYSYNSPLHF. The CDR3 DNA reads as TGTGCCAGCAGCGCCCGGGACGGGGGTTATTCCTATAATTCACCCCTCCACTTT.

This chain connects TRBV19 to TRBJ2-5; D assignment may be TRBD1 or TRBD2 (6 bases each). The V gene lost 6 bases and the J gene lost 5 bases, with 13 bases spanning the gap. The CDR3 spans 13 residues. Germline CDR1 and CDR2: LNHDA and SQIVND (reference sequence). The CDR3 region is CASRGGNGETQYF. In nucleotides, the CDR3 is TGTGCCAGTAGGGGGGGCAATGGGGAGACCCAGTACTTC.

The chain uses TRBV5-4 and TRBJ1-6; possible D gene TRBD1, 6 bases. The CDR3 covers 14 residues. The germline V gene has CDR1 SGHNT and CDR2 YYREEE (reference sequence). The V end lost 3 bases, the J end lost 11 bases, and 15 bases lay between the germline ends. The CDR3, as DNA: TGTGCCAGCAGCTCGGGACTCCCAGGGGCACCCCTCCACTTT. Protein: CASSSGLPGAPLHF.

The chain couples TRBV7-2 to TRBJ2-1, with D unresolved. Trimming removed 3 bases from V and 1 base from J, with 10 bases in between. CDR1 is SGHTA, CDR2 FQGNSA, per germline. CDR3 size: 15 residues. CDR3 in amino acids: CASSLSPRSYNEQFF. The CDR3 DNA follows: TGTGCCAGCAGCTTGTCCCCCAGATCCTACAATGAGCAGTTCTTC.

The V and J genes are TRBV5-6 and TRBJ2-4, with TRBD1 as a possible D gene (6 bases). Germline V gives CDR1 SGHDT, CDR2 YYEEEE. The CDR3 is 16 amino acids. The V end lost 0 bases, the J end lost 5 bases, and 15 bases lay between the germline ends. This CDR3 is CASSLAQGTTQNIQYF. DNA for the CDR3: TGTGCCAGCAGCTTGGCGCAGGGGACGACTCAAAACATTCAGTACTTC.

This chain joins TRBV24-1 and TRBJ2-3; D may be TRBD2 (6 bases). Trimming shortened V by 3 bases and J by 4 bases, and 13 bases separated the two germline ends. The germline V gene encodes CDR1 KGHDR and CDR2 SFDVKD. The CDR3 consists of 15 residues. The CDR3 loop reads CATSDPSSDPDTQYF. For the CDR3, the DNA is TGTGCCACCAGTGATCCCTCTAGCGATCCAGATACGCAGTATTTT.

CDR3 DNA sequence: TGTGCCAGCAGCTTAGGAACAGGGTACGGCTACACCTTC. Translating gives CASSLGTGYGYTF. The chain joins TRBV11-2 to TRBJ1-2; D is possibly TRBD1 (6 bases). The CDR3 has 13 amino acids. Germline CDR1 and CDR2: SGHAT and FQNNGV. Trimming cost V 1 base and J 8 bases, with 11 bases left between them.

In nucleotides, the CDR3 is TGTGCCAGCAGCTCTACGGGGGCTGTGAGCGGGGAGCTGTTTTTT. Translating gives CASSSTGAVSGELFF. This chain links TRBV11-1 with TRBJ2-2; D might be TRBD1 or TRBD2, each matching 6 bases. Looked up from germline, CDR1 is SGHAT and CDR2 is FQDESV (reference sequence). V was cut by 4 bases and J by 7 bases, with 16 bases left in between. This CDR3 comprises 15 residues.

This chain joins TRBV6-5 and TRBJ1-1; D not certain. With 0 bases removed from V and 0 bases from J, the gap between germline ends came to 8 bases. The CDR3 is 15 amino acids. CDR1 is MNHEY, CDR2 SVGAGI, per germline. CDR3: CASSYSVQLNTEAFF. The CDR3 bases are TGTGCCAGCAGTTACTCGGTGCAGCTGAACACTGAAGCTTTCTTT.